This is a list of T cell receptor beta chains from one sample in a study of spatial heterogeneity in lung cancer. TCRdb independently ran MiXCR on the 5' RACE reads; one entry per CDR3 protein. Of 85,000 to 100,000 distinct CDR3 sequences in the sample, roughly a fifth were seen once. The sequencing used PBMCs, collected at follow-up. The receptors come from a male donor with early-stage non-small cell lung cancer. The conserved cysteine and the conserved F or W are not part of the CDR3 here. Only part of the rows carry a size: once, few, many, or a class if the clone is expanded.

V gene	J gene	clone size	CDR3 protein
TRBV20-1	TRBJ2-3	-	SATGAGVRDTQY
TRBV5-1	TRBJ1-2	-	AREEVGYT
TRBV7-2	TRBJ2-1	-	ASSAPGLAGLYEQF
TRBV12-3/TRBV12-4	TRBJ1-1	few	ASSQMNTEAF
TRBV7-9	TRBJ1-1	-	ASSSHLGHTEAF
TRBV6-2/TRBV6-3	TRBJ2-3	-	ASSYRAGDTQY
TRBV19	TRBJ1-1	many	AREPHRPRTPEAF
TRBV15	TRBJ2-4	few	ATSRAVAKNIQY
TRBV20-1	TRBJ2-1	-	SASRASATLKIYNEQF
TRBV18	TRBJ2-2	-	ASSLGGEELF
TRBV19	TRBJ2-5	-	ASSPGTSGTETQY
TRBV6-4	TRBJ2-5	few	ASSPKKPPQNRADRTSEETQY
TRBV10-3	TRBJ2-3	-	ATNGLAGVTDTQY
TRBV5-1	TRBJ2-2	-	ATQGGGGPAGELF
TRBV20-1	TRBJ2-1	many	SASTSGMYNEQF
TRBV3-1	TRBJ1-1	few	ASSPQGQGQTEAF
TRBV7-6	TRBJ2-5	few	ASSLAGAGAETQY